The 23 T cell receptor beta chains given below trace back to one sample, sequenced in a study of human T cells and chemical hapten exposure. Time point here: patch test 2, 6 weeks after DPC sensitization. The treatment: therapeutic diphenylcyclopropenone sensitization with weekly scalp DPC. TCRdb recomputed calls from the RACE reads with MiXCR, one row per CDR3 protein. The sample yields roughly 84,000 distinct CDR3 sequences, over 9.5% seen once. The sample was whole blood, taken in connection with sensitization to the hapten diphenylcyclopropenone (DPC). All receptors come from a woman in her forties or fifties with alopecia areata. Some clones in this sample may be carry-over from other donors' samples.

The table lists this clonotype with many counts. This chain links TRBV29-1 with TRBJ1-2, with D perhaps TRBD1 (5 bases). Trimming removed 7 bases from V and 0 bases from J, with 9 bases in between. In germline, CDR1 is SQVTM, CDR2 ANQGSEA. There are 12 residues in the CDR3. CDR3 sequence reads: CSATGANYGYTF. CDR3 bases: TGCAGCGCCACGGGGGCTAACTATGGCTACACCTTC.

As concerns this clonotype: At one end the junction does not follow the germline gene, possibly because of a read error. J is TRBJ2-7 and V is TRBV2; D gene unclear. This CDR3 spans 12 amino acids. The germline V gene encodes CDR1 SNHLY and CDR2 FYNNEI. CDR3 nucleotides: TGTGCCAGCAGACAAGGCTCCTTCGAGCAGTACTTC. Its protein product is CASRQGSFEQYF. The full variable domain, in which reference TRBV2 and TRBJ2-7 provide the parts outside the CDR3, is EPEVTQTPSHQVTQMGQEVILRCVPISNHLYFYWYRQILGQKVEFLVSFYNNEISEKSEIFDDQFSVERPDGSNFTLKIRSTKLEDSAMYFCASRQGSFEQYFGPGTRLTVT.

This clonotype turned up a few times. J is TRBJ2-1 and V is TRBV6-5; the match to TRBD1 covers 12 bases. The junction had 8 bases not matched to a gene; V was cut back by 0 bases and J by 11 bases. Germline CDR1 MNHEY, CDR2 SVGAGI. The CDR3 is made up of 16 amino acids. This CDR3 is CASSYSGTGGKRQQFF. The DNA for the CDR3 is TGTGCCAGCAGTTACTCAGGGACAGGGGGCAAGAGGCAGCAGTTCTTC.

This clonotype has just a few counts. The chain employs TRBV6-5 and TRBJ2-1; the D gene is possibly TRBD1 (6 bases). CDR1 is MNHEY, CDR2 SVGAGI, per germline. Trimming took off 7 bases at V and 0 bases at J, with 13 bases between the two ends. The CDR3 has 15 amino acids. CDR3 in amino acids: CASIATGSSYNEQFF. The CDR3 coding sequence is TGTGCCAGCATCGCCACAGGGAGCTCCTACAATGAGCAGTTCTTC.

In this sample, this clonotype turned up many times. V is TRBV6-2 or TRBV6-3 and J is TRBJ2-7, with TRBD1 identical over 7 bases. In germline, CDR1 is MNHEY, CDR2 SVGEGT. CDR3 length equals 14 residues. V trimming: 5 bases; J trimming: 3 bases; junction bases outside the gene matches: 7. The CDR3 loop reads CASSPGTESYEQYF. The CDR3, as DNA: TGTGCCAGCAGTCCCGGGACAGAAAGCTACGAGCAGTACTTC.

The CDR3 coding sequence is TGTGCCACCACGGACTCAAGCTCACCCCTCCACTTT. It codes for CATTDSSSPLHF. The chain recombines TRBV15 with TRBJ1-6; D is unclear. V was clipped by 7 bases and J by 10 bases, with 11 bases between them. Germline CDR1 LNHNV, CDR2 YYDKDF (reference sequence). This CDR3 spans 12 amino acids.

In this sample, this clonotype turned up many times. CDR3 bases: TGTGCCACTAGAGGACAGGGCGTATACGAGCAGTACTTC. As protein: CATRGQGVYEQYF. The chain employs TRBV19 and TRBJ2-7; 8 bases match TRBD1. The length of the CDR3 is 13 residues. CDR1 LNHDA and CDR2 SQIVND come from the germline V gene (reference sequence). The ends lost 10 bases at V and 4 bases at J; junction bases unmatched: 9. Full variable domain (outside the CDR3, taken from reference TRBV19 and TRBJ2-7): DGGITQSPKYLFRKEGQNVTLSCEQNLNHDAMYWYRQDPGQGLRLIYYSQIVNDFQKGDIAEGYSVSREKKESFPLTVTSAQKNPTAFYLCATRGQGVYEQYFGPGTRLTVT.

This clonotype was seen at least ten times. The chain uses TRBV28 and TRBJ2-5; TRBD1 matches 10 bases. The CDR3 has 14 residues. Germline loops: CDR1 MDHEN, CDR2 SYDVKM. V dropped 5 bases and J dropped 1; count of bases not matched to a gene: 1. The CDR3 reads CASSRDRGQETQYF. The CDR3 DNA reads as TGTGCCAGCAGTCGGGACAGGGGCCAAGAGACCCAGTACTTC.

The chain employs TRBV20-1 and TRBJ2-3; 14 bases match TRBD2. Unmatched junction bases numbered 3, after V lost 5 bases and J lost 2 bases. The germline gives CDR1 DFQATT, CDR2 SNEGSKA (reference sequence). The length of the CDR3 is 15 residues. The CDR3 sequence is CSASGLAGVTDTQYF. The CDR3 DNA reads TGCAGTGCTTCGGGACTAGCGGGAGTCACAGATACGCAGTATTTT.

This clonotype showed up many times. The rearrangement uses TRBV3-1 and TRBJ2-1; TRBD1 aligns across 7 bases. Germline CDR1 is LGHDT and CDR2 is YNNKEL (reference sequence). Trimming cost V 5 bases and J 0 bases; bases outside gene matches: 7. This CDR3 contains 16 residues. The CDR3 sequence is CASSITTGSSYNEQFF. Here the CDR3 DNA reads TGTGCCAGCAGCATTACGACAGGGAGCTCCTACAATGAGCAGTTCTTC.

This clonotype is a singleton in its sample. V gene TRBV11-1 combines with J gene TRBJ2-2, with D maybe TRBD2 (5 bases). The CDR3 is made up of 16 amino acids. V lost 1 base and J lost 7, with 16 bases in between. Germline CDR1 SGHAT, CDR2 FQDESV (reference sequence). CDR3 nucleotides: TGTGCCAGCAGCTTAGTGGGCGGAGGTGGCGGCGGGGAGCTGTTTTTT. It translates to CASSLVGGGGGGELFF.

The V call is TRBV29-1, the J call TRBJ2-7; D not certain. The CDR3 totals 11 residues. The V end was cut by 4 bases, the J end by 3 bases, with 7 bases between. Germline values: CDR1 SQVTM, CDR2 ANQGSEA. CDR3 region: CSVVLVYEQYF. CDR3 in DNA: TGCAGCGTTGTTCTTGTCTACGAGCAGTACTTC.

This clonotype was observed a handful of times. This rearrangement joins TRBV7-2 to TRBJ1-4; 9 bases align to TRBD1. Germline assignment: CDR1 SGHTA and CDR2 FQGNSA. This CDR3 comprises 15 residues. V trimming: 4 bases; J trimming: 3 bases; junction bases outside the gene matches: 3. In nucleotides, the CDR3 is TGTGCCAGCAGCTCGACAGGGGGACCTAATGAAAAACTGTTTTTT. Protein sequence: CASSSTGGPNEKLFF.

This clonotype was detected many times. CDR3 sequence reads: CASSQGWTGGTQGTQYF. CDR3 in DNA: TGTGCCAGCAGCCAGGGTTGGACAGGAGGGACCCAGGGGACCCAGTACTTC. The V gene is TRBV3-1, the J gene TRBJ2-5, with D perhaps TRBD1 (7 bases). Germline CDR1 reads LGHDT; CDR2 reads YNNKEL (reference sequence). Trimming left V 3 bases short and J 7 bases short, with 24 bases between. The CDR3 loop spans 17 amino acids.

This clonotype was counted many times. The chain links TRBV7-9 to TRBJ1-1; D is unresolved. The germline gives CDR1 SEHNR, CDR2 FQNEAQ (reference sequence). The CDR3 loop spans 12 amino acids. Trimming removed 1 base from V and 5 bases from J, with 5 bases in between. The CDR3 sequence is CASSLGWTEAFF. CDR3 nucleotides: TGTGCCAGCAGCTTAGGATGGACTGAAGCTTTCTTT.

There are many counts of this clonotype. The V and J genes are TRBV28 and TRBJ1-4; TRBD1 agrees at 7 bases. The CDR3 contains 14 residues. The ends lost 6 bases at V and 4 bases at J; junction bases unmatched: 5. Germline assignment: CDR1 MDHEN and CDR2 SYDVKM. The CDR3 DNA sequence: TGTGCCAGCAGCCCGACAGGGAATAATGAAAAACTGTTTTTT. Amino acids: CASSPTGNNEKLFF. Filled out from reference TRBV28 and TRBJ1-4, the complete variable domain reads DVKVTQSSRYLVKRTGEKVFLECVQDMDHENMFWYRQDPGLGLRLIYFSYDVKMKEKGDIPEGYSVSREKKERFSLILESASTNQTSMYLCASSPTGNNEKLFFGSGTQLSVL.

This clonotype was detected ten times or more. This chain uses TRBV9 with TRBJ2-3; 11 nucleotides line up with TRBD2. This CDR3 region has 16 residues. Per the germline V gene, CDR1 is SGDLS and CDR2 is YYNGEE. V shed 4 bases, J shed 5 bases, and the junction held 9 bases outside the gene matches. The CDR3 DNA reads TGTGCCAGCAGCCCGAGGACTAGCGGGCAGTTAGATACGCAGTATTTT. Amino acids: CASSPRTSGQLDTQYF.

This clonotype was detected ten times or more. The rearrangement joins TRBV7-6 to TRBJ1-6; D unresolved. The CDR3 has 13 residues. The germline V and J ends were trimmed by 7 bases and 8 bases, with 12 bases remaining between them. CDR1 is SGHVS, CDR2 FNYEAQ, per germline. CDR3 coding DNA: TGTGCCAGCACCACTTCGAGCTATTCACCCCTCCACTTT. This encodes CASTTSSYSPLHF.

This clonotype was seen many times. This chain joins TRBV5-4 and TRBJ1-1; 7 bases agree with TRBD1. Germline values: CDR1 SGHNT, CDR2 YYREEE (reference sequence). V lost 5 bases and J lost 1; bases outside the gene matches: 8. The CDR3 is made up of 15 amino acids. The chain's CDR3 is CASSLTGDANTEAFF. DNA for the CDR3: TGTGCCAGCAGTCTTACAGGGGACGCGAACACTGAAGCTTTCTTT.

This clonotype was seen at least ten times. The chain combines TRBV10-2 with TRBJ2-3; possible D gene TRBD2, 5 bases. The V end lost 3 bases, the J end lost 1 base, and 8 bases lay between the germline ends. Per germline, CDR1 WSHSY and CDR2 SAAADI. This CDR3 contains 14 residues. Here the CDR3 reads CASSEGSRTDTQYF. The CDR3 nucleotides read TGCGCCAGCAGTGAAGGGAGCCGCACAGATACGCAGTATTTT.

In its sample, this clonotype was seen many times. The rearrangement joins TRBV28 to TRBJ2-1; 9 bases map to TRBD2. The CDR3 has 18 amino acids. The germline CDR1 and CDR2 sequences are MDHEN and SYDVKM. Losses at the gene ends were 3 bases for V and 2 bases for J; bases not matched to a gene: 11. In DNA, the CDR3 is TGTGCCAGCAGTTTTTATTCTAATAGCGGGGGAACCTACAATGAGCAGTTCTTC. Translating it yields CASSFYSNSGGTYNEQFF.

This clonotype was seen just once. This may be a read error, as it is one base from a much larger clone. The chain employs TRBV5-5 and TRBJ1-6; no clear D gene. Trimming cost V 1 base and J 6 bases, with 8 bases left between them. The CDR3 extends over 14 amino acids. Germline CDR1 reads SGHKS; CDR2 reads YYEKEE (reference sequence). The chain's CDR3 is CASSLTDLNSPLHF. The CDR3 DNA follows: TGTGCCAGCAGCTTGACGGACCTTAATTCACCCCTCCACTTT.

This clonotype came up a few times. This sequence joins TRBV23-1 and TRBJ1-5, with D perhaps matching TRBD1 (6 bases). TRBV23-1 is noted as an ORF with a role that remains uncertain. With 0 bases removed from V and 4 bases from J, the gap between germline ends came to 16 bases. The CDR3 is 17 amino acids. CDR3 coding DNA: TGCGCCAGCAGTCAATCCAGGGGCAGGTCAAGAAATCAGCCCCAGCATTTT. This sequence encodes CASSQSRGRSRNQPQHF.